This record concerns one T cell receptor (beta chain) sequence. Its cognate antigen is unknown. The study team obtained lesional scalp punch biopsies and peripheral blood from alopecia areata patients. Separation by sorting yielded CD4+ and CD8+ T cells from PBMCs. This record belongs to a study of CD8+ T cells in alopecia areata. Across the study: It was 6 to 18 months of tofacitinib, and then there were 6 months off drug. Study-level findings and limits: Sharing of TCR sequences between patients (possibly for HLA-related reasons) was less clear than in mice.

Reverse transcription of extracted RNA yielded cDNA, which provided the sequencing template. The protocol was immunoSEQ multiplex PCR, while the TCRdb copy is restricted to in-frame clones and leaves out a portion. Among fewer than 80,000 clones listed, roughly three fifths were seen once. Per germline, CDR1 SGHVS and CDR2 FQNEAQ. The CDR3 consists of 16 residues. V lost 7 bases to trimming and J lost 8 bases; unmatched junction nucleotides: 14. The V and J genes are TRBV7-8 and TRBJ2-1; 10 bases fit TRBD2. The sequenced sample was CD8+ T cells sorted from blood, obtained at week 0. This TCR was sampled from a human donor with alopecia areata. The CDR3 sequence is CASNPLASGSLHEQFF. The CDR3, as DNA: TGTGCCAGCAACCCCCTTGCTAGCGGGAGCCTCCATGAGCAGTTCTTC.